Detailed here is one T cell receptor (beta chain). This sample was taken from a study of shared clonotypes between healthy human individuals. The CDR3 runs 16 residues. Germline lookup yields CDR1 LGHNA and CDR2 YSLEER. The ends lost 3 bases at V and 5 bases at J; junction bases unmatched: 3. TCRdb's table, derived via immunoSEQ multiplex PCR, lists solely in-frame clones and lacks some. The repertoire holds about 960,000 clones, roughly 72% seen once, with approximately 1.5% in the top ten. The chain is built from TRBV4-3 and TRBJ2-2; 13 bases map to TRBD2. The TCR comes from a man aged 18 to 29 in good health. Source material: memory CD4+ T cells sorted from blood. Described subset: CD45RA-negative fraction. The CDR3 spells CASSQGTSGNTGELFF. DNA for the CDR3: TGCGCCAGCAGCCAGGGGACTAGCGGGAATACCGGGGAGCTGTTTTTT.